The clone carrying this TCR beta chain was recorded many times. The target antigen is unknown. This sample is drawn from a study of T cells after yellow fever vaccination. Study-wide context: The SMART-Seq v4 Ultra Low Input method served to prepare the low-cell-number fractions. Findings of the study overall: Contamination by abundant bulk-population clonotypes could be present in FACS-sorted repertoires. Compared with primary, the secondary response was weaker and peaked at day 5, not 15.

The ends lost 5 bases at V and 4 bases at J; junction bases unmatched: 9. This CDR3 spans 16 amino acids. Germline assignment: CDR1 SEHNR and CDR2 FQNEAQ (reference sequence). TCRdb called the 5' RACE reads again in MiXCR, with one record for every CDR3 protein. Of hundreds of thousands of distinct CDR3 sequences in the sample, 8.5% to 10% were seen once. The chain uses TRBV7-9 and TRBJ1-1; TRBD1 matches 11 bases. The material was PBMCs, obtained on the day of the first yellow fever vaccination. The source is a young man who received the YFV17D yellow fever vaccine. The CDR3 DNA sequence: TGTGCCAGCAGCCCAACCGGGACAGGGGGGGCCACTGAAGCTTTCTTT. As protein: CASSPTGTGGATEAFF.